Below, 14 T cell receptor beta chains from the same sample are listed, as sequenced in a study of control samples from healthy donors and cancer patients. TCRdb's table, derived via immunoSEQ multiplex PCR, lists solely in-frame clones and lacks some. The table lists 84,000 or so clones, roughly 89% of them singletons. What was sequenced was blood. The source of these receptors is a man younger than 40 in good health.

The chain couples TRBV19 to TRBJ1-2; 7 bases agree with TRBD1. CDR3 length equals 16 residues. CDR1 LNHDA and CDR2 SQIVND come from the germline V gene (reference sequence). Losses at the gene ends were 6 bases for V and 2 bases for J; bases not matched to a gene: 12. The CDR3 coding sequence is TGTGCCAGTAGGAACGCGACAGGGCGAATAAACTATGGCTACACCTTC. Its protein product is CASRNATGRINYGYTF.

In DNA form, the CDR3 reads TGTGCCAGCAGCATGAGCTCTGGAAACACCATATATTTT. It specifies CASSMSSGNTIYF. The chain couples TRBV5-4 to TRBJ1-3; D not certain. The CDR3 is made up of 13 amino acids. Trimming removed 4 bases at V and 0 bases at J, with 5 bases between. From germline, CDR1 is SGHNT and CDR2 YYREEE (reference sequence).

The count of this clone is one. This chain connects TRBV6-5 to TRBJ1-5; 8 bases are shared with TRBD1. Per germline, CDR1 MNHEY and CDR2 SVGAGI. V dropped 6 bases and J dropped 4; count of bases not matched to a gene: 5. This CDR3 has 14 amino acids. The CDR3 DNA sequence: TGTGCCAGCAGAAGACAGGGGTTTAATCAGCCCCAGCATTTT. It encodes CASRRQGFNQPQHF.

The J gene is TRBJ1-2, the V gene TRBV18, with TRBD1 as a possible D gene (5 bases). The CDR3 has 14 residues. Germline CDR1 KGHSH, CDR2 LQKENI. Trimming pared 1 base from V and 4 bases from J, leaving 10 bases between. The CDR3 here is CASSPRDVFYGYTF. The CDR3 nucleotides read TGTGCCAGCTCACCACGGGACGTTTTCTATGGCTACACCTTC.

The chain links TRBV6-2 or TRBV6-3 to TRBJ2-7; D unclear. The V end was cut by 2 bases, the J end by 6 bases, with 11 bases between. The CDR3 extends over 13 amino acids. CDR1 is MNHEY, CDR2 SVGEGT, per germline. The chain's CDR3 is CASSYRAVGEQYF. The CDR3 DNA sequence: TGTGCCAGCAGTTACCGGGCCGTCGGCGAGCAGTACTTC.

This clone was counted between two and nine times. The chain combines TRBV9 with TRBJ2-7, with 8 bases aligning to TRBD2. V was pared by 2 bases and J by 6 bases, with 7 bases of the junction left unmatched. Germline-derived CDR1 and CDR2 are SGDLS and YYNGEE. CDR3 length equals 14 residues. CDR3 in amino acids: CASSVGSGNSEQYF. For the CDR3, the DNA is TGTGCCAGCAGCGTGGGTAGCGGGAACAGCGAGCAGTACTTC.

This clone was seen a handful of times. At the DNA level, this CDR3 is encoded by other sequences in the same sample as well. This sequence joins TRBV4-1 and TRBJ1-2; D gene uncertain. CDR1 is MGHRA, CDR2 YSYEKL, per germline. The CDR3 totals 16 residues. Deletions cut 1 base from V and 4 bases from J, with 16 bases between. This chain's CDR3 is CASSQGLRMGGYGYTF. The CDR3 region has the DNA TGCGCCAGCAGCCAAGGACTACGAATGGGTGGCTATGGCTACACCTTC.

The V gene is TRBV5-1, the J gene TRBJ2-2; 8 bases are shared with TRBD1. Germline-derived CDR1 and CDR2 are SGHRS and YFSETQ. The CDR3 consists of 17 residues. V lost 0 bases, J lost 4 bases, and 8 bases stayed unmatched. The DNA of the CDR3 is TGCGCCAGCAGCTTGGTCCCCGGGACAGGAGTCACCGGGGAGCTGTTTTTT. The encoded protein is CASSLVPGTGVTGELFF. The full variable domain, with the rest looked up from reference TRBV5-1 and TRBJ2-2, is KAGVTQTPRYLIKTRGQQVTLSCSPISGHRSVSWYQQTPGQGLQFLFEYFSETQRNKGNFPGRFSGRQFSNSRSEMNVSTLELGDSALYLCASSLVPGTGVTGELFFGEGSRLTVL.

This clone was detected only a few times. The chain joins TRBV27 to TRBJ1-1; D ambiguous. Germline V gene sequence: CDR1 MNHEY, CDR2 SMNVEV (reference sequence). Trimming took 7 bases from V and 0 from J, leaving 6 bases between them. The CDR3 is made up of 12 amino acids. The CDR3 is CASKHVNTEAFF. CDR3 bases: TGTGCCAGCAAACACGTGAACACTGAAGCTTTCTTT.

The CDR3 nucleotides are TGTGCCAGCAGCCGAGCAGGGGGCAACACCGGGGAGCTGTTTTTT. Protein sequence: CASSRAGGNTGELFF. The chain is built from TRBV6-6 and TRBJ2-2; 8 bases are a match to TRBD1. V gave up 6 bases and J gave up 2 bases; unmatched junction bases: 5. Germline CDR1 and CDR2: MNHNY and SVGAGI (reference sequence). The CDR3 contains 15 residues.

The gene calls are TRBV5-1 and TRBJ2-3; 8 positions match TRBD2. CDR1 is SGHRS and CDR2 is YFSETQ in the germline V gene. Trimming took 0 bases from V and 0 from J; bases not matched to a gene: 9. The CDR3 has 18 amino acids. The CDR3 region is CASSLEGSGAPSTDTQYF. The DNA of the CDR3 is TGCGCCAGCAGCTTGGAGGGTAGCGGGGCCCCTAGCACAGATACGCAGTATTTT.

The V gene is TRBV19, the J gene TRBJ2-7, with unresolved D. There are 15 residues in the CDR3. Trimming took off 0 bases at V and 2 bases at J, with 11 bases between the two ends. The germline CDR1 and CDR2 sequences are LNHDA and SQIVND (reference sequence). The CDR3: CASSIDHAVTYEQYF. The CDR3 DNA reads as TGTGCCAGTAGTATAGATCATGCCGTAACCTACGAGCAGTACTTC.

This clone was found a few times. This rearrangement joins TRBV2 to TRBJ2-1, with 10 nucleotides matching TRBD2. The CDR3 consists of 16 residues. Germline loops: CDR1 SNHLY, CDR2 FYNNEI. The V segment lost 2 bases and the J segment 0 bases; nucleotides outside the gene matches: 1. The chain's CDR3 is CASSEWTSGSYNEQFF. CDR3 coding DNA: TGTGCCAGCAGTGAATGGACTAGCGGCTCCTACAATGAGCAGTTCTTC.

This clone has only one observation. The chain combines TRBV5-4 with TRBJ2-5; 8 bases are a match to TRBD1. CDR3 length: 14 residues. J lost 5 bases, V lost 3 bases, and 6 bases had no gene match. Germline V CDR1 and CDR2: SGHNT, YYREEE (reference sequence). The CDR3 reads CASSSSGGGETQYF. CDR3 DNA: TGTGCCAGCAGCTCTTCAGGGGGCGGGGAGACCCAGTACTTC.